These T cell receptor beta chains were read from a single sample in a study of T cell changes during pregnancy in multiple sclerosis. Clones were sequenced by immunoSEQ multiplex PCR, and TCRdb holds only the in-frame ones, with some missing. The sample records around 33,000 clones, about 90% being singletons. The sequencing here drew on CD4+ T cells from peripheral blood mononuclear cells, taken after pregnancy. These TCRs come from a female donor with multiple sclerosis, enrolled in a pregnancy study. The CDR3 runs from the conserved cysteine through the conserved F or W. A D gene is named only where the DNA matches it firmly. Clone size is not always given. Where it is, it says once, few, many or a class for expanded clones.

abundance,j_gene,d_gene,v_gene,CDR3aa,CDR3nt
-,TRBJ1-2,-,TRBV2,CAFSGPPDGYTF,TGTGCCTTCAGTGGCCCTCCGGATGGCTACACCTTC
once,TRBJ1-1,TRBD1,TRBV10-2,CASSLEGASGTEAFF,TGCGCCAGCAGCCTCGAGGGGGCTTCGGGCACTGAAGCTTTCTTT
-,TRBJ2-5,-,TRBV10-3,CAISESPSTPQETQYF,TGTGCCATCAGTGAGTCGCCCTCTACTCCCCAAGAGACCCAGTACTTC
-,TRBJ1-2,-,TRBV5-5,CASSLAPNYGYTF,TGTGCCAGCAGCTTAGCACCTAACTATGGCTACACCTTC
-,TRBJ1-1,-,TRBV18,CASSLLGTWGGEAFF,TGTGCCAGCTCACTTCTCGGGACCTGGGGGGGTGAAGCTTTCTTT
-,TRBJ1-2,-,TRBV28,CASYPGELYGYTF,TGTGCCAGCTACCCCGGAGAGCTCTATGGCTACACCTTC
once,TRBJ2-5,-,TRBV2,CASSPDRTKHF,TGTGCCAGCAGCCCAGACAGGACAAAGCACTTC
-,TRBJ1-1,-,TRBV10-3,CAITSGATEAFF,TGTGCCATCACCTCAGGGGCGACTGAAGCTTTCTTT
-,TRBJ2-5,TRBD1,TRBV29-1,CSVGLQGALETQYF,TGCAGCGTTGGCTTACAGGGGGCCCTAGAGACCCAGTACTTC
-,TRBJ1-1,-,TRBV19,CASSGQGNTEAFF,TGTGCCAGTAGTGGCCAGGGGAACACTGAAGCTTTCTTT
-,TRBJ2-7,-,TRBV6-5,CASSPRGGPYEQYF,TGTGCCAGCAGCCCCAGGGGAGGGCCCTACGAGCAGTACTTC
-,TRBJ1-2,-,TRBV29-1,CSADMKGGVYGYTF,TGCAGCGCCGACATGAAAGGGGGGGTCTATGGCTACACCTTC
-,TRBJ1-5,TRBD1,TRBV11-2,CASSSATGGIYQPQHF,TGTGCCAGCAGCTCCGCCACAGGGGGTATTTATCAGCCCCAGCATTTT
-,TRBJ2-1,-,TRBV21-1,CASHGGLEPVRDEQFF,TGTGCCAGCCACGGGGGGTTGGAGCCTGTACGGGATGAGCAGTTCTTC
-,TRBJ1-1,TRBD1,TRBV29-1,CSGDDRAWGEAFF,TGCAGCGGGGACGACAGGGCGTGGGGTGAAGCTTTCTTT
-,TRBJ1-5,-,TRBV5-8,CASSSEGGVSNQPQHF,TGTGCCAGCAGCTCCGAGGGTGGTGTTAGCAATCAGCCCCAGCATTTT
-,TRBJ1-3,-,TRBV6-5,CASRRHSGNTIYF,TGTGCCAGCAGGCGCCACTCTGGAAACACCATATATTTT
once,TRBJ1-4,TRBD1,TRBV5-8,CASSVDRGRNEKLFF,TGTGCCAGCAGCGTGGACAGGGGGCGAAATGAAAAACTGTTTTTT
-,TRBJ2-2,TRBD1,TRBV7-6,CASSYRYRGIGSGELFF,TGTGCCAGCAGCTACCGTTACAGGGGGATCGGGAGCGGGGAGCTGTTTTTT
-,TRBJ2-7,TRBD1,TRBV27,CASSKQGSRTYEQYF,TGTGCCAGCAGCAAACAGGGGTCGCGGACCTACGAGCAGTACTTC
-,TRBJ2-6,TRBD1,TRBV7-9,CASSLRDRGLGANVLTF,TGTGCCAGCAGCTTACGGGACAGGGGGCTCGGGGCCAACGTCCTGACTTTC
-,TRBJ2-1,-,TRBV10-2,CASSRQGLLGTDNEQFF,TGCGCCAGCAGCCGACAGGGACTCTTAGGAACGGACAATGAGCAGTTCTTC
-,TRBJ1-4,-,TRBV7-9,CASNEGPPGDEKLFF,TGTGCCAGCAATGAGGGCCCCCCGGGAGATGAAAAACTGTTTTTT
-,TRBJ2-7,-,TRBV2,CASSPQAYEQYF,TGTGCCAGCAGTCCTCAGGCCTACGAGCAGTACTTC
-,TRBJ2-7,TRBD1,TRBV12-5,CASGLELRTGDSYEQYF,TGTGCTAGTGGTCTGGAACTCAGGACAGGGGATTCCTACGAGCAGTACTTC
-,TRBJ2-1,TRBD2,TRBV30,CAWTSGSGVEQFF,TGTGCCTGGACTAGCGGGAGTGGGGTTGAGCAGTTCTTC
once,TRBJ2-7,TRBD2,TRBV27,CASSLGRGLVGEQYF,TGTGCCAGCAGTTTAGGGCGTGGACTAGTAGGCGAGCAGTACTTC